The TCR beta chain under discussion was sequenced for a study of spatial heterogeneity in lung cancer. Overall study findings and caveats: Tumoral mutation counts were tracked by counts of expanded intratumoral alpha and beta TCRs.

V lost 0 bases to trimming and J lost 5 bases, with 5 bases between them. The CDR3 contains 13 residues. Germline lookup yields CDR1 SGDLS and CDR2 YYNGEE. This clonotype was counted only a few times. The antigen remains undetermined. TCRdb re-derived calls from the 5' RACE reads in MiXCR, one entry per CDR3 protein. The data contain 14,000 or so distinct CDR3 sequences, 4.7% of them seen just once; the ten biggest clones take up 18%. Specified time point: sample taken at primary tumor resection. Untreated early-stage non-small cell lung cancer patients, 72 in total, were the donors. Whole RNA, which was extracted from tumor, nontumor lung tissue or frozen PBMC, was sequenced without any cell sorting.

The sample was lung tumor tissue, taken at surgery. This TCR was recovered from a female donor with early-stage non-small cell lung cancer. The chain is built from TRBV9 and TRBJ1-4, with D unresolved. The CDR3 DNA follows: TGTGCCAGCAGCGTAGCAGTGAATGAAAAACTGTTTTTT. Its protein product is CASSVAVNEKLFF.